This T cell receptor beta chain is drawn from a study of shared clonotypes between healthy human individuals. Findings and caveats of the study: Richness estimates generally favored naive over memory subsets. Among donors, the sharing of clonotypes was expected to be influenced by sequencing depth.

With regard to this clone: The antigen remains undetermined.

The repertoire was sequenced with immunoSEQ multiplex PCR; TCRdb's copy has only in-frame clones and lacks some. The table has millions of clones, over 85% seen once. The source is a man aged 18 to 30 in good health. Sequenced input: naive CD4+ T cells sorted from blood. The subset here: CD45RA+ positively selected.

As DNA, the CDR3 is TGTGCCAGCTCACCCAGACAGGGGACTACATCTGGGGCCAACGTCCTGACTTTC. It encodes CASSPRQGTTSGANVLTF. The chain recombines TRBV18 with TRBJ2-6; D may be TRBD1 (8 bases). The CDR3 runs to 18 residues. The germline V gene encodes CDR1 KGHSH and CDR2 LQKENI. Trimming took off 3 bases at V and 1 base at J, with 16 bases between the two ends.